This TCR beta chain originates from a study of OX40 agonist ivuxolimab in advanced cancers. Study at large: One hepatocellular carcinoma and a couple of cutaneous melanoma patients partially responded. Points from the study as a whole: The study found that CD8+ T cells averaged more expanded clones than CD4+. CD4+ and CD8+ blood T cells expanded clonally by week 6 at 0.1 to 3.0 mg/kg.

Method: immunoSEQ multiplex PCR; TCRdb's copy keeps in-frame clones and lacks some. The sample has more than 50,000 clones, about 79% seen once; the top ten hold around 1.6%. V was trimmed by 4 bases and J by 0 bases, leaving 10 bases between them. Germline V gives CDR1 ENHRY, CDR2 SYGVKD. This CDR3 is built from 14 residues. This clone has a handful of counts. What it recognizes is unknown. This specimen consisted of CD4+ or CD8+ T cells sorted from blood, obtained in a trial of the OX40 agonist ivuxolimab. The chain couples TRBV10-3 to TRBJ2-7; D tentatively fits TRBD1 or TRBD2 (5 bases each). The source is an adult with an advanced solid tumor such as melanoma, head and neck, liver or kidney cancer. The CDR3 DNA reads TGTGCCATCAGTGCGACTACAGGCTCCTACGAGCAGTACTTC. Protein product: CAISATTGSYEQYF.